This T cell receptor (beta chain) was recovered during a study of control samples from healthy donors and cancer patients. The germline V and J ends were trimmed by 3 bases and 1 base, with 6 bases remaining between them. The CDR3 has 15 amino acids. CDR1 KGHDR and CDR2 SFDVKD come from the germline V gene. Assay: immunoSEQ multiplex PCR; the TCRdb copy retains only in-frame clones and omits some. The sample has 190,000 or so clones, just under 95% seen once. The source material was blood. The gene calls are TRBV24-1 and TRBJ2-6, with D unclear. This TCR came from a man aged 18 to 35 in good health. The DNA for the CDR3 is TGTGCCACCAGTGATACAGCATCTGGGGCCAACGTCCTGACTTTC. Translation: CATSDTASGANVLTF.